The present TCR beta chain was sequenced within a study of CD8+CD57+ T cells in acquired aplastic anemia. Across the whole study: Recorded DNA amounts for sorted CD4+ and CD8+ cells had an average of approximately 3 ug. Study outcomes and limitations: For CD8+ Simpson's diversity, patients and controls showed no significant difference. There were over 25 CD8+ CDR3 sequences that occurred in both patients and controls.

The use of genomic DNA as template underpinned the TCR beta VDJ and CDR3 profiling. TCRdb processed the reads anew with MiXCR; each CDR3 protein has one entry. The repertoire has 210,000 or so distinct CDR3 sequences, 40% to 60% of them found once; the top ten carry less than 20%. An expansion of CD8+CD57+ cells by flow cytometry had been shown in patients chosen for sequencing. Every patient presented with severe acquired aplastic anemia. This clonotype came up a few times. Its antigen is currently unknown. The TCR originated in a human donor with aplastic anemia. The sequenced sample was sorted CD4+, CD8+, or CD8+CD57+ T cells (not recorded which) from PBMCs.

The CDR3 DNA follows: TGTGCCAGCAGCGGAGAAGGTTCACCCCTCCACTTT. Translation gives CASSGEGSPLHF. The J gene is TRBJ1-6, the V gene TRBV6-5; the D is unclear. V lost 6 bases, J lost 9 bases, and 9 bases lay in between. CDR1 MNHEY and CDR2 SVGAGI come from the germline V gene. CDR3 length: 12 residues.